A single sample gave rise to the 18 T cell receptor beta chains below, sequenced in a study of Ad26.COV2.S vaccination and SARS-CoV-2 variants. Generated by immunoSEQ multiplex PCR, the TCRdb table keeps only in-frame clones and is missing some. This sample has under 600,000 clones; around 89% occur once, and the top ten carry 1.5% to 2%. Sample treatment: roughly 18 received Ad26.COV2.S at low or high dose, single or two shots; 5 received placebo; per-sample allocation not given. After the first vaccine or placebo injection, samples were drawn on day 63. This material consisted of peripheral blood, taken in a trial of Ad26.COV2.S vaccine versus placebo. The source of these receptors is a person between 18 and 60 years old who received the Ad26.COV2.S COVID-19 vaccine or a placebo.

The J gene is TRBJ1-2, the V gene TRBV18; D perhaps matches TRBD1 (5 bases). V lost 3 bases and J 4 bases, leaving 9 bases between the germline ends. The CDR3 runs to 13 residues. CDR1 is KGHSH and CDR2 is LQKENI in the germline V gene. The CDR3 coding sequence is TGTGCCAGCTCACCTCGGGACTTCTATGGCTACACCTTC. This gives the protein CASSPRDFYGYTF.

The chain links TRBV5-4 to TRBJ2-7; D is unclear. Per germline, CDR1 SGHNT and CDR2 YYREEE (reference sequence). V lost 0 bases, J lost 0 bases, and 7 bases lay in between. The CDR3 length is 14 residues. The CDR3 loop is CASSLGMGSYEQYF. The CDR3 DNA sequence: TGTGCCAGCAGCTTGGGGATGGGCTCCTACGAGCAGTACTTC.

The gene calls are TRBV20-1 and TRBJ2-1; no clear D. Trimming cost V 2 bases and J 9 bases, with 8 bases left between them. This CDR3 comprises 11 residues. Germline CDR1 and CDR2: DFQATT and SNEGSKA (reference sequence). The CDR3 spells CSARRNVEQFF. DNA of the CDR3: TGCAGTGCTAGAAGGAACGTTGAGCAGTTCTTC.

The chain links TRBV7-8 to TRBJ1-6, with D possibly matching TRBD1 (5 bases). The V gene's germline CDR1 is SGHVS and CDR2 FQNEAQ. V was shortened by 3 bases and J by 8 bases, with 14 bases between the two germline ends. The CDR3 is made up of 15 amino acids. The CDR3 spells CASSFWAAGHSPLHF. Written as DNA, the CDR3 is TGTGCCAGCAGCTTTTGGGCCGCAGGGCATTCACCCCTCCACTTT.

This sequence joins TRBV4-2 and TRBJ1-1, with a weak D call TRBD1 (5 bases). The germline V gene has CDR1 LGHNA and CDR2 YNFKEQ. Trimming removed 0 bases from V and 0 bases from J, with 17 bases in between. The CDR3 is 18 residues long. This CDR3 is CASSQDGRLRQMNTEAFF. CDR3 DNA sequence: TGTGCCAGCAGCCAAGATGGAAGACTTCGACAGATGAACACTGAAGCTTTCTTT.

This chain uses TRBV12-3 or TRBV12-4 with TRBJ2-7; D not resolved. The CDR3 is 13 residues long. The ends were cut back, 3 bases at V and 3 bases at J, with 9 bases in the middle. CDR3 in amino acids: CASSFGVSYEQYF. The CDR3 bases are TGTGCCAGCAGTTTCGGCGTCAGCTACGAGCAGTACTTC.

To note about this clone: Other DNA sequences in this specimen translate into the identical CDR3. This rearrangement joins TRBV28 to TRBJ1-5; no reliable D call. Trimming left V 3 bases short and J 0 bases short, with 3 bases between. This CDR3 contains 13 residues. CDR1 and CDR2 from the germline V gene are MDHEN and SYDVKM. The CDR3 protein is CASSLVSNQPQHF. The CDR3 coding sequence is TGTGCCAGCAGTTTGGTTAGCAATCAGCCCCAGCATTTT.

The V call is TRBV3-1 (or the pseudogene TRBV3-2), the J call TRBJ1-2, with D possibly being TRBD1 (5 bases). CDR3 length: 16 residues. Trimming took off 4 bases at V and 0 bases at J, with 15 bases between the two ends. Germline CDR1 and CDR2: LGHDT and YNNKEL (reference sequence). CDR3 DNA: TGTGCCAGCAGCCCTTACGGAGGGACTGCTAACTATGGCTACACCTTC. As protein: CASSPYGGTANYGYTF.

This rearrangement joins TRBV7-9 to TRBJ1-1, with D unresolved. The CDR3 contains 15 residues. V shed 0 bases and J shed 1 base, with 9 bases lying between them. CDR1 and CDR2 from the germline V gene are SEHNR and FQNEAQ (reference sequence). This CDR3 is CASSLANNANTEAFF. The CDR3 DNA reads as TGTGCCAGCAGCTTAGCGAACAACGCGAACACTGAAGCTTTCTTT.

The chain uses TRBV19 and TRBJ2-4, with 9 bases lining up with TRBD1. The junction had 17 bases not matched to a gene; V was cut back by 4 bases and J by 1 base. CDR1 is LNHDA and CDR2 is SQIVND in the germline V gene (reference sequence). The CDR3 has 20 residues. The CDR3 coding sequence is TGTGCCAGTAGTACCCCCACAGGGGGCGCCGGGTACTGGGCCAAAAACATTCAGTACTTC. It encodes CASSTPTGGAGYWAKNIQYF.

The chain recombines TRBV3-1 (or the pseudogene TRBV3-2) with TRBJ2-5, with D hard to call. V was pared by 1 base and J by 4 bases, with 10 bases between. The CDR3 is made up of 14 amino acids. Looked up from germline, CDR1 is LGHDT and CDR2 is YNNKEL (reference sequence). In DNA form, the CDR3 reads TGTGCCAGCAGCCAAGTCGTGGGTCGAGAGACCCAGTACTTC. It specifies CASSQVVGRETQYF.

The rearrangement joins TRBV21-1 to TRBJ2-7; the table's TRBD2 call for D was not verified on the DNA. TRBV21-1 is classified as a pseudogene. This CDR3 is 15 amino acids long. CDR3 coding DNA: TGTGCCAGCAGTCCGGGGGAAGGGACCACCTACGAGCAGTACTTC. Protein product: CASSPGEGTTYEQYF.

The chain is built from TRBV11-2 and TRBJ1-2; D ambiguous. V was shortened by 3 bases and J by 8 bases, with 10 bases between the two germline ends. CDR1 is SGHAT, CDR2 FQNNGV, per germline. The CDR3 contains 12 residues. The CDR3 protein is CASSFGLGGYTF. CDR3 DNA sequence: TGTGCCAGCAGCTTCGGGCTAGGCGGCTACACCTTC.

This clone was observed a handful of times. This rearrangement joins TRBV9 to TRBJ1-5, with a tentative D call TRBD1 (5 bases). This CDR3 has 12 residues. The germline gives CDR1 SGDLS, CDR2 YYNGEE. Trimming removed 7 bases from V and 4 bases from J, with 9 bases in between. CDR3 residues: CASGTPNQPQHF. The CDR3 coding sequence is TGTGCCAGCGGGACGCCGAATCAGCCCCAGCATTTT.

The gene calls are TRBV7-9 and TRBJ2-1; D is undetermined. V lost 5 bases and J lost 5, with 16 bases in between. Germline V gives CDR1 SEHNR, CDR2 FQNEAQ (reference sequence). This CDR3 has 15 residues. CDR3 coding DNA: TGTGCCAGCAGCATAGACCCCACAGTAAACAATGAGCAGTTCTTC. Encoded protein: CASSIDPTVNNEQFF. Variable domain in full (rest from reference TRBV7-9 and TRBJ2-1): DTGVSQNPRHKITKRGQNVTFRCDPISEHNRLYWYRQTLGQGPEFLTYFQNEAQLEKSRLLSDRFSAERPKGSFSTLEIQRTEQGDSAMYLCASSIDPTVNNEQFFGPGTRLTVL.

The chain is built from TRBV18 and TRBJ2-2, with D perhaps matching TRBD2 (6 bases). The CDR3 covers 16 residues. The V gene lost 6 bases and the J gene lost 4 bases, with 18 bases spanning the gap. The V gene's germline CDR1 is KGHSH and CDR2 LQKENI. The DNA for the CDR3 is TGTGCCAGCTCTCCTAGGGCGGAGGGAGCCACCGGGGAGCTGTTTTTT. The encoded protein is CASSPRAEGATGELFF.

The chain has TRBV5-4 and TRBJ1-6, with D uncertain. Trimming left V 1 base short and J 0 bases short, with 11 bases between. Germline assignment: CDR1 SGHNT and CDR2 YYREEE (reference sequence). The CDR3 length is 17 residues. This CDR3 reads CASSLTLHSSYNSPLHF. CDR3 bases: TGTGCCAGCAGCTTGACACTCCATAGCTCCTATAATTCACCCCTCCACTTT.

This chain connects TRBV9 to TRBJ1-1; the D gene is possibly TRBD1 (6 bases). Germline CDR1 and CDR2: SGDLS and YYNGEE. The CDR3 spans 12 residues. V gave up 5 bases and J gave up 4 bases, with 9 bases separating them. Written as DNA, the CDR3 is TGTGCCAGCAGTACAGGGTTCACTGAAGCTTTCTTT. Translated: CASSTGFTEAFF.